Listed below are T cell receptor beta chains from one sample, sequenced in a study of CD8 T cells in ankylosing spondylitis. TCRdb re-analysed the 5' RACE reads in MiXCR, keeping a single row per CDR3 protein. The sample shows 200,000 to 250,000 distinct CDR3 sequences, around 18% of them seen only once. Sequencing was done on a sample of blood, either unsorted or a sorted T cell fraction (not recorded which). Receptors originate from a male donor with ankylosing spondylitis. The CDR3 runs from the conserved cysteine through the conserved F or W. The order of the fields is CDR3 DNA, CDR3 protein, clone size, J gene, D gene, V gene. The D gene is left open where the match is weak. Clone size is given for some rows only: seen once, a few or many times, or a class if the clone is expanded.

DNA: TGTGCCACCAGTGAAGGGACCTCTCCGGGACTCTACTACAATGAGCAGTTCTTC
CDR3: CATSEGTSPGLYYNEQFF
size: NA
J: TRBJ2-1
D: NA
V: TRBV24-1

DNA: TGTGCCAGCAGCTCCCTACCCCCCATGACAGATACGCAGTATTTT
CDR3: CASSSLPPMTDTQYF
size: NA
J: TRBJ2-3
D: NA
V: TRBV7-2

DNA: TGTGCCAGCAGCCCCACGGGACTAACGTACGAGCAGTACTTC
CDR3: CASSPTGLTYEQYF
size: NA
J: TRBJ2-7
D: TRBD2
V: TRBV7-2

DNA: TGCGCCAGCAGTGAAGGGGGGCTCTCCTACAATGAGCAGTTCTTC
CDR3: CASSEGGLSYNEQFF
size: few
J: TRBJ2-1
D: NA
V: TRBV10-2

DNA: TGTGCCAGCAGCCCATCCCGCGCCACCTACGAGCAGTACTTC
CDR3: CASSPSRATYEQYF
size: NA
J: TRBJ2-7
D: NA
V: TRBV9

DNA: TGTGCCAGCAGCTTAGAGGGACTAGACACCTCGTGGCGCGAGACCCAGTACTTC
CDR3: CASSLEGLDTSWRETQYF
size: NA
J: TRBJ2-5
D: TRBD2
V: TRBV7-8

DNA: TGTGCCAGCAGGTCTTACTACGAGCAGTACTTC
CDR3: CASRSYYEQYF
size: few
J: TRBJ2-7
D: NA
V: TRBV6-2/TRBV6-3

DNA: TGTGCCAGCAGCTTGGCTGGACTGACCTACAATGAGCAGTTCTTC
CDR3: CASSLAGLTYNEQFF
size: few
J: TRBJ2-1
D: NA
V: TRBV5-6

DNA: TGTGCCAGCAGCTTCCTATCGACAGGGATAGAGACCCAGTACTTC
CDR3: CASSFLSTGIETQYF
size: few
J: TRBJ2-5
D: TRBD1
V: TRBV7-8

DNA: TGTGCCAGCGGGATGACGGGATCCTACGAGCAGTACTTC
CDR3: CASGMTGSYEQYF
size: NA
J: TRBJ2-7
D: NA
V: TRBV13

DNA: TGTGCCAGCAGTTCTGGGCGGAACAACTATGGCTACACCTTC
CDR3: CASSSGRNNYGYTF
size: many
J: TRBJ1-2
D: NA
V: TRBV27

DNA: TGCGCCAGCAGCTTGGTTACCAACTACGAGCAGTACTTC
CDR3: CASSLVTNYEQYF
size: NA
J: TRBJ2-7
D: NA
V: TRBV5-1

DNA: TGTGCCAGCAGCCTAGGATTTGGACAGGGAGGGACACCCCTCCACTTT
CDR3: CASSLGFGQGGTPLHF
size: NA
J: TRBJ1-6
D: TRBD1
V: TRBV7-9

DNA: TGTGCCAGTAGTATGACTAGCGGTGCCTACAATGAGCAGTTCTTC
CDR3: CASSMTSGAYNEQFF
size: NA
J: TRBJ2-1
D: TRBD2
V: TRBV19

DNA: TGTGCCAGCAGCGACTCGCTTGAAGCTTTCTTT
CDR3: CASSDSLEAFF
size: few
J: TRBJ1-1
D: NA
V: TRBV2

DNA: TGCGCCAGCAGCCAAGTTGGACTAGCGGGAGGAAATGAGCAGTTCTTC
CDR3: CASSQVGLAGGNEQFF
size: few
J: TRBJ2-1
D: TRBD2
V: TRBV4-3

DNA: TGCAGTGCTACGAAATGGGGCAGGGCAAACTATGGCTACACCTTC
CDR3: CSATKWGRANYGYTF
size: NA
J: TRBJ1-2
D: NA
V: TRBV20-1

DNA: TGTGCCAGCAGTTACCTCACCTCCGGGGGTCCTATCACAGATACGCAGTATTTT
CDR3: CASSYLTSGGPITDTQYF
size: few
J: TRBJ2-3
D: NA
V: TRBV6-2/TRBV6-3

DNA: TGTGCCAGCATGGAGACAGGGCCCTACAATGAGCAGTTCTTC
CDR3: CASMETGPYNEQFF
size: few
J: TRBJ2-1
D: TRBD1
V: TRBV7-9

DNA: TGCGCCAGCAGCCTTCTGGACAGCTACGAGCAGTACTTC
CDR3: CASSLLDSYEQYF
size: many
J: TRBJ2-7
D: NA
V: TRBV4-1

DNA: TGTGCCAGCAGCAGTTTTAAGGGACAGGACAATGAGCAGTTCTTC
CDR3: CASSSFKGQDNEQFF
size: few
J: TRBJ2-1
D: TRBD1
V: TRBV12-3/TRBV12-4

DNA: TGCAGCGTCGAGACGGGAATGAACACTGAAGCTTTCTTT
CDR3: CSVETGMNTEAFF
size: many
J: TRBJ1-1
D: NA
V: TRBV29-1

DNA: TGTGCCAGCAGTTTAACCTCGATTAGCACAGATACGCAGTATTTT
CDR3: CASSLTSISTDTQYF
size: NA
J: TRBJ2-3
D: NA
V: TRBV27